This T cell receptor (beta chain) stems from a study of cytomegalovirus exposure and HLA in healthy donors. Findings of the study overall: Per a prior analysis, the majority of TCR beta V segments were productive roughly 90% or roughly 30% of the time. A cluster of highly shared sequence variants was likely a sequencing artifact.

This clone was counted a single time. The antigen is not known. The V gene's germline CDR1 is SGHNT and CDR2 YYREEE (reference sequence). V dropped 1 base and J dropped 2; count of bases not matched to a gene: 4. CDR3 length equals 16 residues. 60 Vbeta and 13 Jbeta primers were used in PCR. Source study methods: The authors later counted approximately 80 million unique TCR beta chains, 8.5 million to 13 million of them shared. Produced via immunoSEQ multiplex PCR; TCRdb's table is partial and in-frame only. That table furnishes V, J and clone size, whereas the DNA furnished D and trimming. This table holds more than 95,000 clones, approximately 80% found once.

The sample comprised PBMCs. The chain is built from TRBV5-4 and TRBJ2-7; 12 bases match TRBD2. This sequence originates from a man aged 25 to 40 in good health and CMV-seropositive. CDR3 bases: TGTGCCAGCAGCTTGTGGTCTAGCGGGGGGGCCTACGAGCAGTACTTC. It is translated as CASSLWSSGGAYEQYF.